This T cell receptor beta chain is from a study of CD8+ T cells in alopecia areata. Study at large: Tofacitinib was taken orally by treated patients, and the dose was 5 to 10 mg twice daily. Study-wide findings and caveats: Among the top 100, expanded CD8+ clones were significantly decreased by tofacitinib, as was scalp clonality. TCRs were shared less clearly across patients than in mice, possibly for HLA-related reasons.

The CDR3 runs to 16 residues. Germline V gene lookup returns CDR1 MDHEN and CDR2 SYDVKM. The junction had 6 bases not matched to a gene; V was cut back by 2 bases and J by 3 bases. Following RNA extraction, reverse transcription yielded cDNA that acted as the sequencing template. Sequenced by immunoSEQ multiplex PCR; TCRdb stores in-frame clones only, minus some. There are 93,000 or so clones in the sample; 70% to 90% occur only once, and more than 9.5% lies in the top ten. Treatment noted: oral pan-JAK inhibitor, 5-10 mg twice daily. Individuals with alopecia areata gave both lesional scalp punch biopsies and peripheral blood for collection. Details on this clone: Its antigen is unidentified.

The chain employs TRBV28 and TRBJ2-1; 8 bases line up with TRBD2. Here the sequenced sample was CD8+ T cells sorted from blood, taken at approximately week 34, from a patient treated with tofacitinib. This sequence originates from a human donor with alopecia areata. In DNA form, the CDR3 reads TGTGCCAGCAGTTTAACGTCGGGAGGGATCTACAATGAGCAGTTCTTC. Encoded protein: CASSLTSGGIYNEQFF.